These 32 T cell receptor beta chains came from one sample sequenced in a study of blood T cell repertoires in COVID-19. Method: immunoSEQ multiplex PCR; TCRdb's copy keeps in-frame clones and lacks some. The sample holds some 80,000 clones; more than 75% are singletons and the top ten take around 21%. Sequencing was performed on peripheral blood. All receptors derive from a woman aged 80 or over with active or convalescent COVID-19.

J is TRBJ1-4 and V is TRBV20-1, with D possibly TRBD1 on 5 matching bases. V shed 3 bases and J shed 7 bases, with 15 bases lying between them. The CDR3 consists of 14 residues. Per the germline V gene, CDR1 is DFQATT and CDR2 is SNEGSKA (reference sequence). CDR3 sequence reads: CSASLYLGAEKLFF. In DNA form, the CDR3 reads TGCAGTGCTAGTCTCTATTTAGGGGCTGAAAAACTGTTTTTT.

This clone came up once. The chain has TRBV7-2 and TRBJ1-5, with D possibly matching TRBD1 (6 bases). The CDR3 is made up of 16 amino acids. The germline V gene encodes CDR1 SGHTA and CDR2 FQGNSA. Trimming took off 5 bases at V and 1 base at J, with 15 bases between the two ends. The CDR3 protein is CASSQTGWGSNQPQHF. CDR3 nucleotide sequence: TGTGCCAGCAGCCAGACAGGTTGGGGAAGCAATCAGCCCCAGCATTTT. The full variable domain, rest sourced from reference TRBV7-2 and TRBJ1-5, is GAGVSQSPSNKVTEKGKDVELRCDPISGHTALYWYRQSLGQGLEFLIYFQGNSAPDKSGLPSDRFSAERTGGSVSTLTIQRTQQEDSAVYLCASSQTGWGSNQPQHFGDGTRLSIL.

The chain links TRBV5-6 to TRBJ2-1; no clear D. The germline V gene encodes CDR1 SGHDT and CDR2 YYEEEE. CDR3 size: 12 residues. Trimming took off 1 base at V and 9 bases at J, with 8 bases between the two ends. The CDR3 nucleotides are TGTGCCAGCAGCTTGTCGGGTGCTGAGCAGTTCTTC. This encodes CASSLSGAEQFF.

The chain links TRBV18 to TRBJ2-7; 9 nucleotides line up with TRBD1. J gave up 2 bases and V 5 bases, and 7 bases lay outside the gene matches. The CDR3 length is 15 residues. Germline V lookup: CDR1 KGHSH, CDR2 LQKENI. For the CDR3, the DNA is TGTGCCAGCTCAAAAGGACAGGGGACTCCCTACGAGCAGTACTTC. Its translation is CASSKGQGTPYEQYF.

The chain recombines TRBV2 with TRBJ1-5, with D possibly matching TRBD1 (5 bases). The CDR3 has 12 residues. Trimming shortened V by 6 bases and J by 6 bases, and 9 bases separated the two germline ends. Looked up from germline, CDR1 is SNHLY and CDR2 is FYNNEI. CDR3 sequence (DNA): TGTGCCAGCAGCCAGGACATTCAGCCCCAGCATTTT. It translates to CASSQDIQPQHF.

This clone has only one observation. A read error may explain this, as a much larger clone is one base away. The CDR3 loop is CSVAPGQGSEAFF. DNA of the CDR3: TGCAGCGTGGCTCCGGGACAGGGATCTGAAGCTTTCTTT. V usage is TRBV29-1 and J usage is TRBJ1-1, with 9 nucleotides matching TRBD1. Germline assignment: CDR1 SQVTM and CDR2 ANQGSEA. Trimming at V came to 6 bases and at J to 6 bases, leaving 8 bases not matched to a gene. The CDR3 is 13 residues long.

The chain recombines TRBV29-1 with TRBJ2-1; the match to TRBD1 covers 11 bases. Germline trimming cut 2 bases from V and 12 bases from J; bases unmatched to any gene: 12. The germline V gene has CDR1 SQVTM and CDR2 ANQGSEA. The CDR3 runs to 15 residues. The CDR3 DNA follows: TGCAGCGTTGAACTTAGGACAGGGGGCGCATCAGGGCAGTTCTTC. Translation: CSVELRTGGASGQFF.

This chain links TRBV18 with TRBJ1-1; tentatively, D is TRBD1 (5 bases). V was cut by 5 bases and J by 0 bases, with 13 bases left in between. The CDR3 is 15 residues long. Looked up from germline, CDR1 is KGHSH and CDR2 is LQKENI. The CDR3 region has the DNA TGTGCCAGCTCAAAAATCGGAGGGGTGAACACTGAAGCTTTCTTT. Its translation is CASSKIGGVNTEAFF.

The V call is TRBV5-1, the J call TRBJ1-1; D gene uncertain. The CDR3 consists of 12 residues. From germline, CDR1 is SGHRS and CDR2 YFSETQ. V was trimmed by 0 bases and J by 10 bases, leaving 10 bases between them. Here the CDR3 reads CASSLEEGAAFF. The DNA for the CDR3 is TGCGCCAGCAGCTTGGAGGAGGGCGCAGCTTTCTTT.

This chain connects TRBV30 to TRBJ2-7; 7 positions agree with TRBD2. Trimming cost V 0 bases and J 2 bases; bases outside gene matches: 7. CDR1 and CDR2 (germline): GTSNPN, SVGIG (reference sequence). The CDR3 runs to 15 residues. This CDR3 reads CAWSVRGGFTYEQYF. The CDR3 DNA reads as TGTGCCTGGAGTGTACGGGGAGGGTTTACCTACGAGCAGTACTTC.

The DNA of the CDR3 is TGTGCCTGGAGTAGAAGAACAGGGAGAGGGGCCAACGTCCTGACTTTC. It encodes CAWSRRTGRGANVLTF. V and J are TRBV30 and TRBJ2-6, with D maybe TRBD1 (6 bases). The CDR3 has 16 amino acids. Trimming removed 2 bases from V and 4 bases from J, with 15 bases in between. The germline CDR1 and CDR2 sequences are GTSNPN and SVGIG (reference sequence).

The V and J genes are TRBV27 and TRBJ2-3; D is possibly TRBD1 (6 bases). The CDR3 is 14 residues long. CDR1 MNHEY and CDR2 SMNVEV come from the germline V gene (reference sequence). Trimming stripped 4 bases from V and 2 bases from J, with 10 bases between. CDR3 protein: CASSSDSFTDTQYF. In DNA, the CDR3 is TGTGCCAGCAGTTCGGACAGTTTCACAGATACGCAGTATTTT.

The V call is TRBV4-3, the J call TRBJ2-7; D remains unclear. Trimming took off 1 base at V and 7 bases at J, with 11 bases between the two ends. CDR1 LGHNA and CDR2 YSLEER come from the germline V gene. CDR3 length equals 13 residues. The CDR3 loop is CASSQAGRSEQYF. The CDR3 DNA is TGCGCCAGCAGCCAAGCTGGCAGGTCGGAGCAGTACTTC.

The chain couples TRBV19 to TRBJ1-1; weak D call: TRBD1 (5 bases). Germline CDR1 is LNHDA and CDR2 is SQIVND (reference sequence). The CDR3 sequence is 12 residues long. V lost 11 bases and J lost 0, with 10 bases in between. The CDR3 protein is CASGYMNTEAFF. CDR3 in DNA: TGTGCCTCAGGGTATATGAACACTGAAGCTTTCTTT.

This clone was observed a handful of times. The chain joins TRBV6-4 to TRBJ2-1; D might be TRBD2 (6 bases). V was cut by 0 bases and J by 9 bases, with 15 bases left in between. Germline V gives CDR1 MRHNA, CDR2 SNTAGT. This CDR3 contains 15 residues. The chain's CDR3 is CASSDSASDHSEQFF. DNA for the CDR3: TGTGCCAGCAGTGACTCGGCTAGCGATCACAGTGAGCAGTTCTTC.

This clone was counted between two and nine times. The chain carries TRBV2 and TRBJ2-7; tentative D call: TRBD1 (6 bases). The germline V gene encodes CDR1 SNHLY and CDR2 FYNNEI. Deletions cut 6 bases from V and 6 bases from J, with 12 bases between. This CDR3 region has 12 residues. This CDR3 is CASSGTGLEQYF. CDR3 DNA sequence: TGTGCCAGCAGCGGAACAGGGCTCGAGCAGTACTTC.

The V gene is TRBV7-9, the J gene TRBJ2-5, with D unclear. This CDR3 is 15 amino acids long. Germline loops: CDR1 SEHNR, CDR2 FQNEAQ (reference sequence). Trimming took 4 bases from V and 2 from J, leaving 14 bases between them. The DNA of the CDR3 is TGTGCCAGCAGCTCTCTTGGTCCGGTTCAAGAGACCCAGTACTTC. Its translation is CASSSLGPVQETQYF.

The chain uses TRBV5-5 and TRBJ2-3; 8 bases match TRBD1. The CDR3 contains 15 residues. Trimming removed 0 bases from V and 4 bases from J; junction bases left unmatched: 4. The germline CDR1 and CDR2 sequences are SGHKS and YYEKEE (reference sequence). The CDR3 region has the DNA TGTGCCAGCAGCTTGGTTACAGGGGGACCAGATACGCAGTATTTT. It is translated as CASSLVTGGPDTQYF.

The V call is TRBV7-2, the J call TRBJ1-2; 7 bases align to TRBD1. CDR1 is SGHTA, CDR2 FQGNSA, per germline. The length of the CDR3 is 13 residues. With V trimmed by 5 bases and J by 7 bases, 7 bases remained unmatched. The CDR3 DNA follows: TGTGCCAGCAGCCGAGACAGGGTTCCTGGCTACACCTTC. Translation: CASSRDRVPGYTF. The entire variable domain, with the rest obtained from reference TRBV7-2 and TRBJ1-2, is as follows: GAGVSQSPSNKVTEKGKDVELRCDPISGHTALYWYRQSLGQGLEFLIYFQGNSAPDKSGLPSDRFSAERTGGSVSTLTIQRTQQEDSAVYLCASSRDRVPGYTFGSGTRLTVV.

This sequence joins TRBV11-3 and TRBJ2-2, with 10 bases aligning to TRBD2. CDR3 length equals 14 residues. Germline V gene sequence: CDR1 SGHNT, CDR2 YENEEA. Trimming removed 5 bases from V and 5 bases from J; junction bases left unmatched: 2. The CDR3 reads CASSRAGGTGELFF. The CDR3 DNA reads TGTGCCAGCAGCAGAGCGGGGGGGACCGGGGAGCTGTTTTTT.

This chain joins TRBV19 and TRBJ1-3; D call uncertain. V was clipped by 5 bases and J by 4 bases, with 12 bases between them. The germline CDR1 and CDR2 sequences are LNHDA and SQIVND (reference sequence). The CDR3 spans 14 residues. CDR3 DNA: TGTGCCAGTAGTCGCGGCACTACAGGAAACACCATATATTTT. It translates to CASSRGTTGNTIYF. Full variable domain (rest looked up from reference TRBV19 and TRBJ1-3): DGGITQSPKYLFRKEGQNVTLSCEQNLNHDAMYWYRQDPGQGLRLIYYSQIVNDFQKGDIAEGYSVSREKKESFPLTVTSAQKNPTAFYLCASSRGTTGNTIYFGEGSWLTVV.

The chain combines TRBV5-4 with TRBJ2-3; D may be TRBD2 (6 bases). The CDR3 has 12 residues. The V end lost 4 bases, the J end lost 4 bases, and 7 bases lay between the germline ends. Looked up from germline, CDR1 is SGHNT and CDR2 is YYREEE (reference sequence). CDR3 DNA sequence: TGTGCCAGCAGCCGGGGGTCAGATACGCAGTATTTT. Protein product: CASSRGSDTQYF.

The rearrangement uses TRBV7-2 and TRBJ2-7, with TRBD1 matching 9 bases. With 5 bases clipped from V and 12 bases from J, the junction kept 20 bases outside the gene matches. The CDR3 extends over 16 amino acids. CDR1 is SGHTA, CDR2 FQGNSA, per germline. As DNA, the CDR3 is TGTGCCAGCAGCCCCCAACCCGGGACAGGGAAAGGAGAGTGGTACTTC. Translation: CASSPQPGTGKGEWYF.

This clone was counted a single time. The genes are TRBV13 and TRBJ2-1, with 10 bases identical to TRBD1. CDR1 is PRHDT and CDR2 is FYEKMQ in the germline V gene (reference sequence). The length of the CDR3 is 14 residues. Losses at the gene ends were 8 bases for V and 9 bases for J; bases not matched to a gene: 10. The CDR3: CASGPDRGIGEQFF. In DNA form, the CDR3 reads TGTGCCAGCGGTCCGGACAGGGGGATAGGTGAGCAGTTCTTC.

The CDR3 region is CASSLWGLGANVLTF. The CDR3 bases are TGTGCCAGCAGCCTGTGGGGGCTCGGGGCCAACGTCCTGACTTTC. The chain employs TRBV5-5 and TRBJ2-6, with D tentatively TRBD1 (6 bases). This CDR3 has 15 amino acids. Trimming shortened V by 4 bases and J by 4 bases, and 12 bases separated the two germline ends. CDR1 is SGHKS, CDR2 YYEKEE, per germline (reference sequence).

This clone was counted a single time. V is TRBV12-5 and J is TRBJ1-1, with D possibly being TRBD1 (6 bases). The V end lost 3 bases, the J end lost 8 bases, and 7 bases lay between the germline ends. The CDR3 contains 11 residues. The germline gives CDR1 LGHNT, CDR2 FRNRAP. In DNA form, the CDR3 reads TGTGCTAGTGGTTTCACAGGGGAAGCTTTCTTT. The encoded protein is CASGFTGEAFF.

The V call is TRBV28, the J call TRBJ1-2, with 10 positions matching TRBD1. V gave up 3 bases and J gave up 3 bases; unmatched junction bases: 7. CDR3 length equals 16 residues. CDR1 is MDHEN and CDR2 is SYDVKM in the germline V gene. The CDR3 nucleotides read TGTGCCAGCAGTTTTTCGGGGACAGGGGTTTACTATGGCTACACCTTC. Its translation: CASSFSGTGVYYGYTF.

This clone was counted between two and nine times. The chain has TRBV6-1 and TRBJ2-7; no clear D. Trimming pared 1 base from V and 5 bases from J, leaving 12 bases between. The CDR3 runs 14 residues. Germline V gene sequence: CDR1 MNHNS, CDR2 SASEGT. The chain's CDR3 is CASSEVPFPDEQYF. Written as DNA, the CDR3 is TGTGCCAGCAGTGAAGTTCCTTTCCCGGACGAGCAGTACTTC.

This clone was picked up one time. The V gene is TRBV7-9, the J gene TRBJ2-2; tentatively, D is TRBD2 (7 bases). Trimming left V 6 bases short and J 2 bases short, with 16 bases between. Germline CDR1 SEHNR, CDR2 FQNEAQ (reference sequence). This CDR3 region has 16 residues. Here the CDR3 DNA reads TGTGCCAGCAGTCGACGGGGGGCCCTAAACACCGGGGAGCTGTTTTTT. It encodes CASSRRGALNTGELFF.

The rearrangement uses TRBV5-1 and TRBJ2-3; 9 nucleotides line up with TRBD1. The CDR3 extends over 16 amino acids. Looked up from germline, CDR1 is SGHRS and CDR2 is YFSETQ. With V trimmed by 4 bases and J by 2 bases, 8 bases remained unmatched. The CDR3 DNA reads as TGCGCCAGCAGCCTTACAGGGGGCTCAAACACAGATACGCAGTATTTT. It translates to CASSLTGGSNTDTQYF.

CDR3 region: CASSVAGAGGRTTQYF. The CDR3 DNA is TGTGCCAGCAGCGTAGCCGGAGCGGGGGGGCGGACGACCCAGTACTTC. The chain recombines TRBV9 with TRBJ2-5; 10 nucleotides line up with TRBD2. Germline V gene data show CDR1 as SGDLS and CDR2 as YYNGEE. CDR3 length: 16 residues. V lost 0 bases, J lost 7 bases, and 9 bases stayed unmatched.

The chain uses TRBV10-3 and TRBJ2-7; D is uncertain. This CDR3 contains 12 residues. Germline-derived CDR1 and CDR2 are ENHRY and SYGVKD. Trimming removed 5 bases at V and 6 bases at J, with 11 bases between. CDR3 DNA: TGTGCCATCAGTCACGGGTACACCGAGCAGTACTTC. As protein: CAISHGYTEQYF.